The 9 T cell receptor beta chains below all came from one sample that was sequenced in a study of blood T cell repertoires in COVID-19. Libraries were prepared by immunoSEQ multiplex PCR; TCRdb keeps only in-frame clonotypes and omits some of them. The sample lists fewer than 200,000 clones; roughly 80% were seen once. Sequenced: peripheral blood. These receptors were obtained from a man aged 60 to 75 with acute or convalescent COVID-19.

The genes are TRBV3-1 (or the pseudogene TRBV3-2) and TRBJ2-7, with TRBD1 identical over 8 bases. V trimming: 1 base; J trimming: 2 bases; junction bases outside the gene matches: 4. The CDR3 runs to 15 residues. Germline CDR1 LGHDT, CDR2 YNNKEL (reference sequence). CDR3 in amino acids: CASSQGQGATYEQYF. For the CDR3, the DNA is TGTGCCAGCAGCCAAGGTCAGGGGGCTACCTACGAGCAGTACTTC.

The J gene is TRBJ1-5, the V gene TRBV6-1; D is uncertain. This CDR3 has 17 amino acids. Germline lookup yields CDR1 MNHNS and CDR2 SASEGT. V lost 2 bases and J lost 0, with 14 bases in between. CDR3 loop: CASSERQVDYSNQPQHF. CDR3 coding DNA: TGTGCCAGCAGTGAACGGCAGGTCGATTATAGCAATCAGCCCCAGCATTTT.

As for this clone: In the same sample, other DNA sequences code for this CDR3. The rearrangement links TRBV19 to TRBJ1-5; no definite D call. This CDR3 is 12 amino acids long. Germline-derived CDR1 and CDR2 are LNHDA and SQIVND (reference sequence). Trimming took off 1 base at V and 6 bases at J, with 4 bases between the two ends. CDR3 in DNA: TGTGCCAGTAGTATAGGAGGTCAGCCCCAGCATTTT. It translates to CASSIGGQPQHF.

The CDR3 region has the DNA TGCGCCAGCAGCTTGTTTCAGGGTGGTACAAATGGCTACACCTTC. It codes for CASSLFQGGTNGYTF. This sequence joins TRBV5-1 and TRBJ1-2; maybe TRBD1 (5 bases). This CDR3 spans 15 amino acids. Germline CDR1 reads SGHRS; CDR2 reads YFSETQ. V gave up 1 base and J gave up 6 bases, with 16 bases separating them. Supplemented by reference TRBV5-1 and TRBJ1-2, the full variable domain reads KAGVTQTPRYLIKTRGQQVTLSCSPISGHRSVSWYQQTPGQGLQFLFEYFSETQRNKGNFPGRFSGRQFSNSRSEMNVSTLELGDSALYLCASSLFQGGTNGYTFGSGTRLTVV.

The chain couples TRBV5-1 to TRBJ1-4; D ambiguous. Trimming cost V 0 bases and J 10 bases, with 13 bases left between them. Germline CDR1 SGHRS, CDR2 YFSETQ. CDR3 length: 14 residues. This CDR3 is CASSLEAGPAKLFF. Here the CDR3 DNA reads TGCGCCAGCAGCTTGGAGGCAGGCCCCGCAAAACTGTTTTTT.

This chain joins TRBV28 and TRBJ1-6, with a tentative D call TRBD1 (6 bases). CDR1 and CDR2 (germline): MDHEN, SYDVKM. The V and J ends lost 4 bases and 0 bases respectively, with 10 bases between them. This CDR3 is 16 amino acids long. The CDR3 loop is CASSSLTGSYNSPLHF. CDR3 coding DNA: TGTGCCAGCAGTTCACTGACAGGCTCCTATAATTCACCCCTCCACTTT.

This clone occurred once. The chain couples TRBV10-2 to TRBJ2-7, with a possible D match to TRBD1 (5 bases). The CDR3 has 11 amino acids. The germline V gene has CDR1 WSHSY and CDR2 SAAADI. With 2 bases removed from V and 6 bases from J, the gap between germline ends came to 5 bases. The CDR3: CASSEGAEQYF. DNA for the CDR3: TGCGCCAGCAGTGAGGGGGCCGAGCAGTACTTC.

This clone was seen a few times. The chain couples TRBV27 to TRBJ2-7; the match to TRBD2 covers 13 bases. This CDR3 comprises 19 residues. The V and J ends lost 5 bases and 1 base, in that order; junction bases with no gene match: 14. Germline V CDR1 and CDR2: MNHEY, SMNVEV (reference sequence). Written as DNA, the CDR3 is TGTGCCAGCAGTATCCTGACTAGCGGGGGGCCGTCTCTTTCCTACGAGCAGTACTTC. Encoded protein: CASSILTSGGPSLSYEQYF.

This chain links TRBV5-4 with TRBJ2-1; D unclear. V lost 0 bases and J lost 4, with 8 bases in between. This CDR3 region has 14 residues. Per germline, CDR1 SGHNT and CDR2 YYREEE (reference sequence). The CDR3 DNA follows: TGTGCCAGCAGCTTGGAGAGCTTTTACAATGAGCAGTTCTTC. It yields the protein CASSLESFYNEQFF.